This T cell receptor beta chain derives from a study of OX40 agonist ivuxolimab in advanced cancers. Study-wide background: Ivuxolimab, an agonistic anti-OX40 (CD134) antibody, was given to patients.

The assay was immunoSEQ multiplex PCR, and TCRdb's table has in-frame clones only and misses some. The data show about 28,000 clones, about 77% seen once. Study-level findings and limits: A proportion of nonresponders additionally exhibited low normalized T-cell clonal expansion. Compared with CD4+, CD8+ T cells on average had more expanded clones.

Germline lookup yields CDR1 SEHNR and CDR2 FQNEAQ (reference sequence). The CDR3 spans 14 residues. V shed 4 bases and J 4 bases; nucleotides not matched to a gene: 3. This clone appeared once. What it recognizes is unknown. If patients had autoimmune disease history or systemic immunosuppression, they were excluded. This material consisted of CD4+ or CD8+ T cells sorted from blood, taken in a trial of the OX40 agonist ivuxolimab. The chain uses TRBV7-9 and TRBJ2-3; 9 positions match TRBD1. The TCR was taken from an adult with an advanced solid tumor such as melanoma, head and neck, liver or kidney cancer. The CDR3 region is CASSSTGGPDTQYF. CDR3 DNA sequence: TGTGCCAGCAGCTCGACAGGGGGTCCAGATACGCAGTATTTT.